This T cell receptor (beta chain) was sequenced during a study of T cell changes during pregnancy in multiple sclerosis. TCRdb keeps only in-frame clones here, not all; method: immunoSEQ multiplex PCR. The sample carries about 32,000 clones, around 90% recorded once. The CDR3 consists of 13 residues. Germline values: CDR1 SGHAT, CDR2 FQNNGV. With 4 bases removed from V and 6 bases from J, the gap between germline ends came to 12 bases. The V and J genes are TRBV11-2 and TRBJ1-2; possibly TRBD1 for D (5 bases). The input for sequencing was CD8+ T cells from peripheral blood mononuclear cells, taken in the first trimester of pregnancy. This TCR derives from a female donor with multiple sclerosis, enrolled in a pregnancy study. CDR3 sequence (DNA): TGTGCCAGCAGCTCTGGCAGGGTTGATGGCTACACCTTC. Translating it yields CASSSGRVDGYTF.